This T cell receptor beta chain stems from a study of PD-1 blockade in classical Hodgkin lymphoma. At the level of the study: Intravenous nivolumab at 3 mg/kg was given to patients every 2 weeks.

This clone appeared a few times. Its cognate antigen is unknown. Using immunoSEQ multiplex PCR, the repertoire was profiled, and TCRdb retains in-frame clones only, with some absent. In the table there are approximately 17,000 clones, about 65% of which are singletons. V was cut by 4 bases and J by 2 bases, with 11 bases left in between. In germline, CDR1 is SQVTM, CDR2 ANQGSEA. There are 13 residues in the CDR3. Regarding the study as a whole: The repertoire differences lack a defined cause, possibly disease activity or prior therapy. According to reports, newly diagnosed patients had lower baseline TCR diversity than healthy donors, and relapsed/refractory patients had lower baseline TCR diversity still.

Time point noted: cycle 4 day 1 (C4D1), after 6 weeks of nivolumab. All patients relapsed after autologous stem cell transplantation, and brentuximab vedotin exposure varied. The chain employs TRBV29-1 and TRBJ1-2; D is ambiguous. The clonotype originates from a human donor with classical Hodgkin lymphoma. Sequenced material: peripheral blood mononuclear cells (PBMCs), taken before the fourth cycle of nivolumab. CDR3 sequence reads: CSVVWPANYGYTF. The CDR3 DNA reads TGCAGCGTTGTATGGCCAGCCAACTATGGCTACACCTTC. The whole variable domain, remainder taken from reference TRBV29-1 and TRBJ1-2, is SAVISQKPSRDICQRGTSLTIQCQVDSQVTMMFWYRQQPGQSLTLIATANQGSEATYESGFVIDKFPISRPNLTFSTLTVSNMSPEDSSIYLCSVVWPANYGYTFGSGTRLTVV.